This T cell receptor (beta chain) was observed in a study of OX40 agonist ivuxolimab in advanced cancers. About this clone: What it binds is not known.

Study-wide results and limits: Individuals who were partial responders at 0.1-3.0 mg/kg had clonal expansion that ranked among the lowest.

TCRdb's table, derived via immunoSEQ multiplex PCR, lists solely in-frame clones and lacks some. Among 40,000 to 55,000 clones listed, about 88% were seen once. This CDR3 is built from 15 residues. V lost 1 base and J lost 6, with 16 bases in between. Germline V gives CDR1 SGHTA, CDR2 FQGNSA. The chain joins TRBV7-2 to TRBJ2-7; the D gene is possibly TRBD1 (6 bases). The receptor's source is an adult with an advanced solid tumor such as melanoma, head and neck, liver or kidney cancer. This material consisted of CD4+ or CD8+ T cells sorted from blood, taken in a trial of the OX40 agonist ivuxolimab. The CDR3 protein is CASSLVGRGMSEQYF. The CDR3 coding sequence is TGTGCCAGCAGCTTAGTTGGCAGGGGAATGAGCGAGCAGTACTTC.